Below, one TCR beta chain is given with its context. The data belong to a study of blood T cells in healthy people across ages. It was with a sample-barcoded 5' primer and a J-beta primer mix that a second PCR of roughly 7 to 12 cycles was run. TCRdb redid the calling of the 5' RACE reads with MiXCR, one entry per CDR3 protein. The profile shows roughly 1.5 million distinct CDR3 sequences, under 55% of them singletons. Each of the donors had 8 to 10 milliliters of peripheral blood drawn into EDTA-treated Vacutainer tubes. The CDR3 spans 15 residues. Trimming took 0 bases from V and 1 from J; bases not matched to a gene: 2. Germline values: CDR1 SGHRS, CDR2 YFSETQ.

Sequences were obtained from blood. The genes are TRBV5-1 and TRBJ2-5, with 8 nucleotides matching TRBD1. The source of this sequence is a woman aged 18-29 years in good health. The CDR3 loop reads CASSLGDRSQETQYF. The CDR3 DNA is TGCGCCAGCAGCTTGGGGGACAGGAGCCAAGAGACCCAGTACTTC. The variable domain in full, completed from reference TRBV5-1 and TRBJ2-5, reads KAGVTQTPRYLIKTRGQQVTLSCSPISGHRSVSWYQQTPGQGLQFLFEYFSETQRNKGNFPGRFSGRQFSNSRSEMNVSTLELGDSALYLCASSLGDRSQETQYFGPGTRLLVL.